The 19 T cell receptor beta chains below were found in one sample sequenced in a study of glioma-infiltrating T cells. Amplification of TCR alpha and beta CDR3 regions from RNA used iRepertoire nested multiplex PCR. TCRdb reprocessed the multiplex PCR reads with MiXCR, giving one entry per CDR3 protein. There are 300,000 to 450,000 distinct CDR3 sequences in the sample; roughly two fifths occur only once, and more than 10% lies in the top ten. The sample taken for sequencing was glioma tissue, nonneoplastic brain tissue, or PBMCs (not recorded which). The source of these receptors is a human donor with low-grade glioma or glioblastoma, undergoing nonglioma brain surgery, or in good health (not recorded which).

Ten or more counts support this clonotype. The rearrangement links TRBV27 to TRBJ2-4; perhaps TRBD1 as D (6 bases). Germline CDR1 MNHEY, CDR2 SMNVEV (reference sequence). CDR3 length equals 16 residues. V lost 1 base and J lost 0, with 10 bases in between. The CDR3 region has the DNA TGTGCCAGCAGTTTATTGGTCAGGGGAGCCAAAAACATTCAGTACTTC. It encodes CASSLLVRGAKNIQYF.

The chain employs TRBV6-6 and TRBJ2-1, with TRBD2 matching over 7 bases. J gave up 3 bases and V 6 bases, and 8 bases lay outside the gene matches. Germline-derived CDR1 and CDR2 are MNHNY and SVGAGI (reference sequence). The CDR3 runs to 15 residues. The CDR3 sequence: CASSLLVAGYNEQFF. In DNA form, the CDR3 reads TGTGCCAGCAGCTTGTTGGTAGCGGGCTACAATGAGCAGTTCTTC.

The J gene is TRBJ2-3, the V gene TRBV7-3; TRBD1 matches 7 bases. The V gene end was trimmed by 3 bases and the J gene end by 3 bases; junction bases not matched to a gene: 3. Germline CDR1 reads SGHTA; CDR2 reads FQGTGA. The CDR3 has 14 amino acids. The CDR3 region is CASSFRGPTDTQYF. Written as DNA, the CDR3 is TGTGCCAGCAGCTTTAGGGGGCCTACAGATACGCAGTATTTT.

With respect to this clonotype: A much more abundant neighbour one base away suggests this may be a read error. CDR3 amino acids: CASSSPLQEAQYF. As DNA, the CDR3 is TGTGCCAGCAGTTCCCCCCTCCAAGAGGCCCAGTACTTC. This sequence joins TRBV27 and TRBJ2-5, with D hard to call. The CDR3 is made up of 13 amino acids. The germline gives CDR1 MNHEY, CDR2 SMNVEV (reference sequence).

The J gene is TRBJ2-2, the V gene TRBV28, with unresolved D. The CDR3 has 13 residues. Trimming shortened V by 3 bases and J by 6 bases, and 8 bases separated the two germline ends. The V gene's germline CDR1 is MDHEN and CDR2 SYDVKM. CDR3 protein: CASSFRFSGELFF. CDR3 nucleotide sequence: TGTGCCAGCAGTTTTAGGTTCTCCGGGGAGCTGTTTTTT.

The chain joins TRBV20-1 to TRBJ1-2; 11 bases agree with TRBD1. V gave up 0 bases and J gave up 3 bases; unmatched junction bases: 3. This CDR3 has 15 residues. The germline gives CDR1 DFQATT, CDR2 SNEGSKA (reference sequence). CDR3 sequence (DNA): TGCAGTGCTAGAGACCGGGACAGGGGGGACTATGGCTACACCTTC. It specifies CSARDRDRGDYGYTF.

This clonotype was seen once. The chain links TRBV10-3 to TRBJ2-7; D is unresolved. CDR3 length equals 14 residues. Germline V gene lookup returns CDR1 ENHRY and CDR2 SYGVKD. The V and J ends lost 0 bases and 4 bases respectively, with 10 bases between them. CDR3 coding DNA: TGTGCCATCAGTGAGTCGATTGAAGGGTACGAGCAGTACTTC. It is translated as CAISESIEGYEQYF.

The V and J genes are TRBV7-2 and TRBJ2-7; D possibly corresponds to TRBD1 (6 bases). The CDR3 is made up of 13 amino acids. The V gene's germline CDR1 is SGHTA and CDR2 FQGNSA. Trimming pared 6 bases from V and 2 bases from J, leaving 11 bases between. The CDR3 here is CASRSWTAYEQYF. CDR3 DNA sequence: TGTGCCAGCAGGTCCTGGACAGCCTACGAGCAGTACTTC.

This clonotype was recorded only once. The junction shows a germline mismatch at one end, possibly a read error. The gene calls are TRBV15 and TRBJ2-2; TRBD1 agrees at 8 bases. The CDR3 consists of 16 residues. Per the germline V gene, CDR1 is LNHNV and CDR2 is YYDKDF (reference sequence). CDR3 nucleotide sequence: TGTGCCACCAGCCCAGGAGGGGACAGGCACACCGTGGAGCTGTTTTTT. Protein sequence: CATSPGGDRHTVELFF.

This clonotype was seen more than once but under ten times. The chain has TRBV6-2 or TRBV6-3 and TRBJ2-1; tentatively, D is TRBD1 or TRBD2 (5 bases each). V lost 7 bases and J 1 base, leaving 11 bases between the germline ends. This CDR3 has 14 residues. Germline V gene data show CDR1 as MNHEY and CDR2 as SVGEGT. The CDR3 is CASIMGVSYNEQFF. For the CDR3, the DNA is TGTGCCAGCATAATGGGGGTTTCCTACAATGAGCAGTTCTTC.

This sequence joins TRBV27 and TRBJ2-1; 10 bases are a match to TRBD2. V shed 8 bases and J 3 bases; nucleotides not matched to a gene: 7. This CDR3 comprises 15 residues. From germline, CDR1 is MNHEY and CDR2 SMNVEV (reference sequence). This chain's CDR3 is CASFSGTSDYNEQFF. The CDR3 DNA reads TGTGCCAGCTTCTCCGGGACTAGCGACTACAATGAGCAGTTCTTC.

The chain couples TRBV6-1 to TRBJ2-1; D is ambiguous. The germline gives CDR1 MNHNS, CDR2 SASEGT. V was cut by 6 bases and J by 10 bases, with 19 bases left in between. The CDR3 totals 14 residues. The CDR3, as DNA: TGTGCCAGCAGGGCCTCTCAGAGCTCCTACGAGCAGTTCTTC. Translating gives CASRASQSSYEQFF.

The DNA of the CDR3 is TGTGCCAGCAGCTCCTCCACCCCTGACTACAATGAGCAGTTCTTC. Protein sequence: CASSSSTPDYNEQFF. V and J are TRBV28 and TRBJ2-1; no clear D. CDR1 and CDR2 from the germline V gene are MDHEN and SYDVKM. This CDR3 has 15 amino acids. V dropped 6 bases and J dropped 3 bases, with 15 bases sitting between them.

The rearrangement uses TRBV11-2 and TRBJ1-1, with unresolved D. Trimming cost V 2 bases and J 2 bases, with 9 bases left between them. Germline loops: CDR1 SGHAT, CDR2 FQNNGV. CDR3 length equals 14 residues. CDR3 amino acids: CASSLIRSNTEAFF. The CDR3 DNA sequence: TGTGCCAGCAGCTTAATAAGGTCTAACACTGAAGCTTTCTTT.

At least ten counts were recorded for this clonotype. The chain recombines TRBV27 with TRBJ1-2; a possible D gene is TRBD1 (5 bases). Trimming cost V 3 bases and J 4 bases, with 12 bases left between them. This CDR3 spans 14 amino acids. Germline assignment: CDR1 MNHEY and CDR2 SMNVEV (reference sequence). CDR3 region: CASSLTGPGYGYTF. The CDR3 DNA reads as TGTGCCAGCAGTTTGACGGGGCCGGGCTATGGCTACACCTTC.

With regard to this clonotype: This could be a read error, since a much larger clone is one nucleotide away. The gene calls are TRBV27 and TRBJ1-1, with D possibly being TRBD1 (5 bases). CDR3 length equals 16 residues. Germline CDR1 MNHEY, CDR2 SMNVEV (reference sequence). This CDR3 is CSSKSLRSGQDTEAFF. The CDR3 bases are TGTTCCAGCAAATCCCTCCGGTCGGGGCAAGACACTGAAGCTTTCTTT.

A word on this clonotype: With a much larger clone just one base away, this may be a read error. The rearrangement joins TRBV25-1 to TRBJ2-7, with TRBD2 matching 8 bases. Unmatched junction bases numbered 17, after V lost 6 bases and J lost 7 bases. This CDR3 is built from 16 residues. The germline V gene has CDR1 MGHDK and CDR2 SYGVNS. The CDR3 sequence: CASSIVGGVSYNEQYF. CDR3 DNA: TGTGCCAGCAGCATCGTCGGGGGGGTCTCCTACAATGAGCAGTACTTC.

Notes on this clonotype: This may come from a read error, since a much larger clone is one base off. This rearrangement joins TRBV28 to TRBJ1-5; D gene ambiguous. This CDR3 has 14 residues. In germline, CDR1 is MDHEN, CDR2 SYDVKM. The CDR3 region has the DNA TGTGCCAGCAGTCTACGTATCCGCAATCAGCACCAGCATTTT. Translated: CASSLRIRNQHQHF.

About this clonotype itself: With a much larger clone just one base away, this may be a read error. The chain is built from TRBV6-2 or TRBV6-3 and TRBJ2-3, with 9 bases that match TRBD2. This CDR3 has 15 residues. Per germline, CDR1 MNHEY and CDR2 SVGEGT. CDR3 sequence reads: CASSNSGSNTDTRYF. CDR3 bases: TGTGCCAGCAGTAATAGCGGGAGCAACACAGATACGCGGTATTTT.